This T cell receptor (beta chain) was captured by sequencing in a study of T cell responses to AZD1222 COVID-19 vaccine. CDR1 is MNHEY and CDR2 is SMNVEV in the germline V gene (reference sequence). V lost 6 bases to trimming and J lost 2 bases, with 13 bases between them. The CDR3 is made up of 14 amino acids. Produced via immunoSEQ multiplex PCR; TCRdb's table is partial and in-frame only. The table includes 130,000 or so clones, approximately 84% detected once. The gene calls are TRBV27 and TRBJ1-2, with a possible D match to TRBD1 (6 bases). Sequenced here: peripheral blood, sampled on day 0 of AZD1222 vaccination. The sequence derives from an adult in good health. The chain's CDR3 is CASSSEGGNYGYTF. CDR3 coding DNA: TGTGCCAGCAGCTCCGAGGGGGGGAACTATGGCTACACCTTC.